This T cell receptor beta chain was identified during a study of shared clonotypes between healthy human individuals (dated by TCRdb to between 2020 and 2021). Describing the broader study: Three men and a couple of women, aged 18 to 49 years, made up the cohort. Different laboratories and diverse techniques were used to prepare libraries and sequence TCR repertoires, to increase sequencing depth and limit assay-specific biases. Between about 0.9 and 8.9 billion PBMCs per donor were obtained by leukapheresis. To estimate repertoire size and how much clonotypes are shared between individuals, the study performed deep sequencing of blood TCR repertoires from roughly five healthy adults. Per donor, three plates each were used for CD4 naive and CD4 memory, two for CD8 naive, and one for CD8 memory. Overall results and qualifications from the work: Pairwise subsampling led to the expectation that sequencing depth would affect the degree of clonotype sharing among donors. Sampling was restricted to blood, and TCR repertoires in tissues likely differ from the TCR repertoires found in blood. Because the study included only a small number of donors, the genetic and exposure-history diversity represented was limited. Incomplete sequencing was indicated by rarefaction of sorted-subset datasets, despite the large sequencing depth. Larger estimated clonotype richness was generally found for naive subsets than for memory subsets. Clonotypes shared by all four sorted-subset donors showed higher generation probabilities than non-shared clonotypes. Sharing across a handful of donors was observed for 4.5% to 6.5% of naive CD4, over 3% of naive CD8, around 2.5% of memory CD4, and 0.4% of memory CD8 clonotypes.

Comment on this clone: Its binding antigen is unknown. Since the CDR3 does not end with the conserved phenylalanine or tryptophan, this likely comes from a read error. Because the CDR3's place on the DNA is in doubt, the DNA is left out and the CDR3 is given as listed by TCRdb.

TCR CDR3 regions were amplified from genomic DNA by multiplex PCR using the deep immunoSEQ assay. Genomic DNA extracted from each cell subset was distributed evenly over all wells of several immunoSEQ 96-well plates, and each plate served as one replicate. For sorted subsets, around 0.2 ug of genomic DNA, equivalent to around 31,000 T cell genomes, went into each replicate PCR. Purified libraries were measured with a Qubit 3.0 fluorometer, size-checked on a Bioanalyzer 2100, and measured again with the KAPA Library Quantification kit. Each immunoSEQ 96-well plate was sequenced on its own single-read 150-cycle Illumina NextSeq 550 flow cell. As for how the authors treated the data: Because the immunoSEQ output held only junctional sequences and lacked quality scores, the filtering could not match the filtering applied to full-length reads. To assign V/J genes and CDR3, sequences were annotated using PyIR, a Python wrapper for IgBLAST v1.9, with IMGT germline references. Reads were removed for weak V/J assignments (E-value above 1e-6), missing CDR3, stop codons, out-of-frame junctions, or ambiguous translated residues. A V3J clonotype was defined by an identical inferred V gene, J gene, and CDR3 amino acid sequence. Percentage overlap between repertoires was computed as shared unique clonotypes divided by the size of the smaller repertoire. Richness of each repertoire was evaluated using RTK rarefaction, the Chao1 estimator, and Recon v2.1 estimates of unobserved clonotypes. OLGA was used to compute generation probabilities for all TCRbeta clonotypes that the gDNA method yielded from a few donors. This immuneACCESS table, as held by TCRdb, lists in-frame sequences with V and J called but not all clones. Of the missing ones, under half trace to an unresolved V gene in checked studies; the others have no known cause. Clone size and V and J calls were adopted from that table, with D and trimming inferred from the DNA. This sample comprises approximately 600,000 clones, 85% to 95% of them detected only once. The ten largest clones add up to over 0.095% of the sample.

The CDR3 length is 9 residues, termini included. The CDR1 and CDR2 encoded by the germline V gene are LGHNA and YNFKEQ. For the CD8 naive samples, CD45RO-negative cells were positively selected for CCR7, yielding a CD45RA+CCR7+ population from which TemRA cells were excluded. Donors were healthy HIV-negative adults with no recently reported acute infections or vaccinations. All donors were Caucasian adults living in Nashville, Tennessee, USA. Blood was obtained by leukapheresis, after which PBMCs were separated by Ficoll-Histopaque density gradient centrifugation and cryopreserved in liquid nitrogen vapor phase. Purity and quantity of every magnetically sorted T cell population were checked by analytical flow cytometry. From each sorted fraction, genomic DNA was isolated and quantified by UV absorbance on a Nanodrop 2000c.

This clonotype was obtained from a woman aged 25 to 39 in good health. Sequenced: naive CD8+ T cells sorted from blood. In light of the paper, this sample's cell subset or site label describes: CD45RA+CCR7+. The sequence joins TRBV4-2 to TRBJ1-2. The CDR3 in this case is CASSQSPPL.